This record covers a single T cell receptor beta chain. The specificity of this receptor is unknown. No base-level quality is on record; no much larger clone is a single base apart. The immunoSEQ Assay, a bias-controlled multiplex PCR, was used to amplify TCRbeta CDR3 regions from genomic DNA. Turning to the authors' computational methods: Within the assay, amplification of reference gene primers was used to estimate how many nucleated cells each sample contained. To quantify the absolute abundance of each unique TCRbeta CDR3 rearrangement, sequence reads were collapsed and filtered. Productive Simpson clonality was computed per sample as the square root of Simpson's diversity index over productive rearrangements. Here the immuneACCESS table is served through TCRdb, limited to in-frame sequences with V and J called. Missing clones are a known gap in these copies; in checked studies unresolved V genes cover under half, and the rest lacks a known reason. For V, J and clone size, that table is used; D and trimming come from the DNA. This sample has hundreds of thousands of clones in its table, and 80% to 90% of those were observed once. The top ten hold around 1.1% of the sample.

These data originate in a study of blood T cell repertoires in COVID-19 (dated by TCRdb to between 2020 and 2021). Describing the broader study: Samples covering the acute and convalescent phases of COVID-19 were provided by collaborators in the United States, Italy and Spain. The material from the prospective study consisted of cDNA or gDNA derived from T cells, B-cell-depleted T cells, or PBMCs. Deeply sampled blood TCRbeta repertoires from subjects exposed to, actively infected with, or recovered from COVID-19 were included in the dataset. The repertoires were released in a freely available public database meant as a resource for research on the immune response to SARS-CoV-2. Samples came from the ongoing ImmuneRACE study (first 160 participants) plus 1,254 subjects from 6 global collaborators. A de-identified subject ID, COVID-19 status, age in years and sex were almost always included in the sample metadata. HLA class I and class II types, where available, came from metadata supplied by the sample provider rather than from assay-based typing. Overall results and qualifications from the work: How much clinical and demographic metadata was included differed by source and by participant, and the metadata was provided uncurated.

V ends up 0 bases short and J 10 bases short, with an unmatched junction base count of 8. CDR1 and CDR2 are drawn from the germline V gene (reference sequence): GTSNPN, SVGIG. Counted from cysteine to phenylalanine, this CDR3 has 16 amino acids. CDR3 DNA is the only sequence kept; it has 48 bases, read in frame from the first base. Participants in the prospective study were aged roughly 18 to 95 years, lived in 24 United States geographic areas, and enrolled through a virtual design. In the prospective study, participants were assigned to cohorts based on the clinical history participants reported in a screening survey and a study questionnaire. Recovered participants in ImmuneRACE Cohort 3 were defined as having two consecutive negative NP/OP PCR tests, clearance from a healthcare professional, or resolution of symptoms. Mobile phlebotomists in the prospective study collected whole blood, serum and a nasopharyngeal or oropharyngeal swab from every participant. Prospective study participants could optionally give additional blood draws and questionnaires over a 2-month period. Prospective study blood samples were shipped either frozen or at room temperature before DNA extraction.

The clonotype was recovered from a man aged 25-45 years who had recovered from COVID-19. In this chain, TRBV30 is recombined with TRBJ1-6, and 11 bases in between align with TRBD1. Sequencing was carried out using PBMCs or T cells enriched from blood (not recorded which). The CDR3 protein sequence reads: CAWSVRGTGGASPLHF. The base sequence is TGTGCCTGGAGTGTACGAGGGACAGGGGGAGCCTCACCCCTCCACTTT.